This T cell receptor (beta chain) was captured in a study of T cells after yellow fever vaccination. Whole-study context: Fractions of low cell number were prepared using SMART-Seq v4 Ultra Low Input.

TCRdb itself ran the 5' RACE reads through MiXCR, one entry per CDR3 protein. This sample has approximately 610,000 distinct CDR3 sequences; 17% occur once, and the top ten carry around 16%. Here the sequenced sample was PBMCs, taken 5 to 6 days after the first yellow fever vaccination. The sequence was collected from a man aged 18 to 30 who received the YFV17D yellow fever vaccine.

CDR3 region: CARSPPDSLYRDYGYTF. CDR3 coding DNA: TGTGCCCGCAGTCCGCCGGACAGTTTGTATAGGGACTATGGCTACACCTTC. The chain joins TRBV5-2 to TRBJ1-2; the table's D call TRBD1 went unverified against the DNA. TRBV5-2 is flagged as a pseudogene. The CDR3 extends over 17 amino acids.